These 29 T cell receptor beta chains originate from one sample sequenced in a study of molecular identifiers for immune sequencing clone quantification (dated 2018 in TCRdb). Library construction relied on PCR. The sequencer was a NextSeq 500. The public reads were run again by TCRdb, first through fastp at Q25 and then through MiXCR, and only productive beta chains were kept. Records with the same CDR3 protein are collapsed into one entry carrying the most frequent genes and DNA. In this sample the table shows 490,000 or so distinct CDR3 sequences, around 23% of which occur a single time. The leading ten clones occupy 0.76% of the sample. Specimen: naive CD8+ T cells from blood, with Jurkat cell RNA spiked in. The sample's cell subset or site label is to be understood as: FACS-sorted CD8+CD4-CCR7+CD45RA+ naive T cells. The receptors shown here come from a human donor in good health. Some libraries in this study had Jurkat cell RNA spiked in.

The CDR3 protein is CASSQEGSGRGEKLFF. Here the CDR3 DNA reads TGCGCCAGCAGCCAAGAGGGCTCGGGGCGAGGCGAAAAACTGTTTTTT. The V and J genes are TRBV4-3 and TRBJ1-4; D is possibly TRBD1 (5 bases). CDR1 LGHNA and CDR2 YSLEER come from the germline V gene. This CDR3 is built from 16 residues. Trimming took off 0 bases at V and 8 bases at J, with 16 bases between the two ends.

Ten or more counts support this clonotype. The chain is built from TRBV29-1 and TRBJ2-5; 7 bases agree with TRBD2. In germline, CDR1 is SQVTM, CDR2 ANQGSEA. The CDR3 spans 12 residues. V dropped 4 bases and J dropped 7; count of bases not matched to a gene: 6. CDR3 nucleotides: TGCAGCGTTGTGGGAGGGGAAGGGACCCAGTACTTC. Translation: CSVVGGEGTQYF.

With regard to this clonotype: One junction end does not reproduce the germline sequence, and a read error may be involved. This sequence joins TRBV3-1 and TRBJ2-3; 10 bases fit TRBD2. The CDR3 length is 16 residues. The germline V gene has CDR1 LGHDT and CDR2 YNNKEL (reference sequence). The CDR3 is CASSQLSGGDIDTQNF. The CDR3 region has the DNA TGTGCCAGCAGCCAACTAAGCGGGGGGGATATAGATACGCAGAATTTT.

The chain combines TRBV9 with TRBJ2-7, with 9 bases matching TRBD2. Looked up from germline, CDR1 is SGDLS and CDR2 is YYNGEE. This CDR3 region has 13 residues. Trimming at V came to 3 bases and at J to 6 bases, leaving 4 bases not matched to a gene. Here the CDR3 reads CASSASGAGEQYF. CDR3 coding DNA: TGTGCCAGCAGCGCTAGCGGGGCGGGCGAGCAGTACTTC.

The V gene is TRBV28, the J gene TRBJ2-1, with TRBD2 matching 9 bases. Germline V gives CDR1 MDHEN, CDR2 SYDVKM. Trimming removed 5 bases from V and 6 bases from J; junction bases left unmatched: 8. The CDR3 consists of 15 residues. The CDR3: CASSPRVSGGNEQFF. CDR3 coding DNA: TGTGCCAGCAGTCCCCGAGTTAGCGGGGGCAATGAGCAGTTCTTC.

Here the CDR3 reads CASSLGAPSPVYGYTF. The CDR3 nucleotides are TGTGCCAGCAGCTTGGGAGCTCCGAGCCCGGTGTATGGCTACACCTTC. The chain uses TRBV5-6 and TRBJ1-2; D remains ambiguous. Per the germline V gene, CDR1 is SGHDT and CDR2 is YYEEEE. Trimming cost V 0 bases and J 5 bases, with 17 bases left between them. The length of the CDR3 is 16 residues. The whole variable domain, filled in from reference TRBV5-6 and TRBJ1-2, reads DAGVTQSPTHLIKTRGQQVTLRCSPKSGHDTVSWYQQALGQGPQFIFQYYEEEERQRGNFPDRFSGHQFPNYSSELNVNALLLGDSALYLCASSLGAPSPVYGYTFGSGTRLTVV.

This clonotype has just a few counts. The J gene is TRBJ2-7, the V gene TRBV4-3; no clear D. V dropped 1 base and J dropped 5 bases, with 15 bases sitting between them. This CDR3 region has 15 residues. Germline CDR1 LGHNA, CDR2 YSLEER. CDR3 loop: CASSQVYLGYDEQYF. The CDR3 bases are TGCGCCAGCAGCCAAGTATATTTGGGCTACGACGAGCAGTACTTC.

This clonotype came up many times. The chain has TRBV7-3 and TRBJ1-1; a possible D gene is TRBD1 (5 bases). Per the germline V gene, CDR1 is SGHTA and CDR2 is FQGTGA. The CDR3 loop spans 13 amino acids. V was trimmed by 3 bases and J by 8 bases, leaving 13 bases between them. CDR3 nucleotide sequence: TGTGCCAGCAGCTTCGTGGGGGAGCAAGAAGCTTTCTTT. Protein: CASSFVGEQEAFF.

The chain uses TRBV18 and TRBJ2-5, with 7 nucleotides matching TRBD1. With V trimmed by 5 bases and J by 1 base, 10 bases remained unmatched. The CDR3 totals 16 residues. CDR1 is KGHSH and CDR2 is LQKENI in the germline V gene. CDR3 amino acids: CASSTEGQQIQETQYF. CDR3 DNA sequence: TGTGCCAGCTCAACCGAGGGACAGCAGATCCAAGAGACCCAGTACTTC.

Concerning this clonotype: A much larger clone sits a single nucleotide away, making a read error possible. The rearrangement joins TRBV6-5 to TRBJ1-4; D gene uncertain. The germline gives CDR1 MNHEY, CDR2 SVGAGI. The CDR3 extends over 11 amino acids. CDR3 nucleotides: TGTGCCGGCAGTTACAATGAAAAACTGTTTTTT. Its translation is CAGSYNEKLFF.

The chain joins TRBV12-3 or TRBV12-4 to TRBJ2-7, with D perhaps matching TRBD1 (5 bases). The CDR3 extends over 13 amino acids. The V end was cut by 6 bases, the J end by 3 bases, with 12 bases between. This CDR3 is CASSLRVLYEQYF. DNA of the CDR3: TGTGCCAGCAGCCTCAGGGTACTCTACGAGCAGTACTTC.

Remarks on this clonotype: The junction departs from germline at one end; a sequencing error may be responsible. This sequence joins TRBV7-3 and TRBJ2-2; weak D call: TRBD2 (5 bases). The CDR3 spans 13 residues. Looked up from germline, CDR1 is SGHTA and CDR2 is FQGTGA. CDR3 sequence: CASSPPNTGKLFF. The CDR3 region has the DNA TGTGCCAGCAGCCCCCCGAACACCGGGAAGCTGTTTTTT. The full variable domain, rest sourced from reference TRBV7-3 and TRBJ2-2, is GAGVSQTPSNKVTEKGKYVELRCDPISGHTALYWYRQSLGQGPEFLIYFQGTGAADDSGLPNDRFFAVRPEGSVSTLKIQRTERGDSAVYLCASSPPNTGKLFFGEGSRLTVL.

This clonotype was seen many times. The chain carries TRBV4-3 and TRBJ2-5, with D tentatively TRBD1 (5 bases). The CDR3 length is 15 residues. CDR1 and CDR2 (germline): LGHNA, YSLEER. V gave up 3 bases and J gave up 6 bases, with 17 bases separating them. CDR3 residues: CASSHHLQTDKTQYF. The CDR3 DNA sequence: TGCGCCAGCAGCCACCACCTCCAGACAGATAAGACCCAGTACTTC.

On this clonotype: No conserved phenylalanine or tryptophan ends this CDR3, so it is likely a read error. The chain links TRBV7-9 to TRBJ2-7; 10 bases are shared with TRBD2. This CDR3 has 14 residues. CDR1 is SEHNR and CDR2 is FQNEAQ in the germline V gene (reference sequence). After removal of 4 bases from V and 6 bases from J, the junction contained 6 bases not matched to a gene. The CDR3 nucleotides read TGTGCCAGCAGCTCAGCGGGGGGGCCAGGCGAGCAGTACCTC. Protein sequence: CASSSAGGPGEQYL.

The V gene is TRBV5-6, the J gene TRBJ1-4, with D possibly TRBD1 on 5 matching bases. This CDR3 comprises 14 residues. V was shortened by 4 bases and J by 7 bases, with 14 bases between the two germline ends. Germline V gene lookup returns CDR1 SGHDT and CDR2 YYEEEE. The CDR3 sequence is CASSRARQPEKLFF. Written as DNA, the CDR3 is TGTGCCAGCAGCCGTGCCCGACAGCCTGAAAAACTGTTTTTT.

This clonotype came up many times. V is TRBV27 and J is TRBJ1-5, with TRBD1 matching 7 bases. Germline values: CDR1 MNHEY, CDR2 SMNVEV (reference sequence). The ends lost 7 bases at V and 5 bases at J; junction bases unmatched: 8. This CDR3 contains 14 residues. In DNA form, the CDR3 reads TGTGCCAGCAAAAGCCGGGACAGTTATCAGCCCCAGCATTTT. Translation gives CASKSRDSYQPQHF.

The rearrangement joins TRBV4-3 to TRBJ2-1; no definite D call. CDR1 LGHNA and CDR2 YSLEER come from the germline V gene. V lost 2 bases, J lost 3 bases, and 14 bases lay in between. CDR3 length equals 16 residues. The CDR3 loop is CASSQQRYQIYNEQFF. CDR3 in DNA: TGCGCCAGCAGCCAACAAAGATACCAGATCTACAATGAGCAGTTCTTC.

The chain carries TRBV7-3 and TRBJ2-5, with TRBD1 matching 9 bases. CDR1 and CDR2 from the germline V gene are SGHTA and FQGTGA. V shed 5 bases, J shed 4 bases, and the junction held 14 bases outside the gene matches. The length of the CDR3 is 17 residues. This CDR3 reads CASSPNPLTGGRETQYF. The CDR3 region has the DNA TGTGCCAGCAGCCCCAATCCCCTTACAGGGGGCCGAGAGACCCAGTACTTC.

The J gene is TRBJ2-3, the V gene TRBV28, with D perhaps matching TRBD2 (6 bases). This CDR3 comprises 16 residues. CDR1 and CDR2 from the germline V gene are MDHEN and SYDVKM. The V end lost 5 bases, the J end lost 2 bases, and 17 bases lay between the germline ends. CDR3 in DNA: TGTGCCAGCAGTCCGTGGACTATTTTCTTCACAGATACGCAGTATTTT. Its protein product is CASSPWTIFFTDTQYF.

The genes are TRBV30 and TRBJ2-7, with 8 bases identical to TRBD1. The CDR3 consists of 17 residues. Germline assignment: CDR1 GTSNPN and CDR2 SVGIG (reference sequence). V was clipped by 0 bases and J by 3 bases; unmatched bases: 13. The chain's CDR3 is CAWSVGSWTGQGYEQYF. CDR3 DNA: TGTGCCTGGAGTGTCGGATCTTGGACAGGGCAGGGCTACGAGCAGTACTTC. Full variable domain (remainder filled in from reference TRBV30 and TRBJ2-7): SQTIHQWPATLVQPVGSPLSLECTVEGTSNPNLYWYRQAAGRGLQLLFYSVGIGQISSEVPQNLSASRPQDRQFILSSKKLLLSDSGFYLCAWSVGSWTGQGYEQYFGPGTRLTVT.

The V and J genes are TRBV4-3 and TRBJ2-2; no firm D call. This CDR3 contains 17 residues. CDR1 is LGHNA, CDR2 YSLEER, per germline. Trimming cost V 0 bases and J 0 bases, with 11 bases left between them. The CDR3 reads CASSQDLRTANTGELFF. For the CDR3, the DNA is TGCGCCAGCAGCCAAGATCTCAGAACTGCGAACACCGGGGAGCTGTTTTTT.

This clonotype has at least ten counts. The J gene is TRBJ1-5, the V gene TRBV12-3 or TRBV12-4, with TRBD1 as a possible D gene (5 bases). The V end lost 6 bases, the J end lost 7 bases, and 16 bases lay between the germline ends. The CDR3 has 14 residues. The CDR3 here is CASSLAGIKQPQHF. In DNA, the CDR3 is TGTGCCAGCAGCCTGGCAGGGATAAAGCAGCCCCAGCATTTT.

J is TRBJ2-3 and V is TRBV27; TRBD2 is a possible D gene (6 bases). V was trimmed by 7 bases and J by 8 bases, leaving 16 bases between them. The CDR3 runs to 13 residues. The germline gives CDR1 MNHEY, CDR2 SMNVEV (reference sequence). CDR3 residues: CASTATSAGTQYF. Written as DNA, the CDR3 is TGTGCCAGCACCGCGACTAGTGCAGGTACGCAGTATTTT.

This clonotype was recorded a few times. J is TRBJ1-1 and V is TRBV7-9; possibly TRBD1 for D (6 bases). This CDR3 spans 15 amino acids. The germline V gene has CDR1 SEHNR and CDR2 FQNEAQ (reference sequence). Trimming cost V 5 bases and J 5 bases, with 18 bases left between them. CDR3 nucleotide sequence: TGTGCCAGCAGCCCCGGGGGGCAAACCGGGACTGAAGCTTTCTTT. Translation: CASSPGGQTGTEAFF.

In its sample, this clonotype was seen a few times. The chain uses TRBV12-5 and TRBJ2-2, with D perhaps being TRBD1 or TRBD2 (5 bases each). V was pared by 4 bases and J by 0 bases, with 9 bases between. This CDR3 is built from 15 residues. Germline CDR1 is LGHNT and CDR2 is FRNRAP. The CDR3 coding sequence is TGTGCTAGTGGTTCCGGGACCGCGAACACCGGGGAGCTGTTTTTT. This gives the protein CASGSGTANTGELFF.

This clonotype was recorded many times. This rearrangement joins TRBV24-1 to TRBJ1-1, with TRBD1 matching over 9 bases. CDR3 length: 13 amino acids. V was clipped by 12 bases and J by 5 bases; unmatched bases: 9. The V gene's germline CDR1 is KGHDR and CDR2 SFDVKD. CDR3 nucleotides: TGTGCCCCTCGGGACAGGGCTTATACTGAAGCTTTCTTT. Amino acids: CAPRDRAYTEAFF.

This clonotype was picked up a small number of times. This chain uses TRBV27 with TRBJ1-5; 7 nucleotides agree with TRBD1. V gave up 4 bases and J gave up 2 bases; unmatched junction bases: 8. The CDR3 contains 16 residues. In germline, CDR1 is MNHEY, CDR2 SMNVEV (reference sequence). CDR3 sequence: CASSSLQGFGNQPQHF. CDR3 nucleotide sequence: TGTGCCAGCAGTTCTTTACAGGGGTTTGGCAATCAGCCCCAGCATTTT.

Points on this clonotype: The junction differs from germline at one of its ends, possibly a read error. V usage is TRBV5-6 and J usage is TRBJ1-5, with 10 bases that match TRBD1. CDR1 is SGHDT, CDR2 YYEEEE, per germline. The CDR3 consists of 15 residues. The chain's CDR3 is CAISFWTGGGQPQHF. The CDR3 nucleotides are TGTGCCATCAGCTTTTGGACAGGGGGTGGTCAGCCCCAGCATTTT.

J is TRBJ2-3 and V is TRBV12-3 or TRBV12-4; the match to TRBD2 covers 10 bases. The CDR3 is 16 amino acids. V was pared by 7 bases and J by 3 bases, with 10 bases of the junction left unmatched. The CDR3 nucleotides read TGTGCCAGCACCGAAAGGAGCGGGGGGGAAACAGATACGCAGTATTTT. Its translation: CASTERSGGETDTQYF.